This T cell receptor (beta chain) was recorded in a study of cytomegalovirus exposure and HLA in healthy donors (TCRdb year 2017). In the study overall: A later analysis indicated that the roughly 120 validation repertoires were generated on the platform also employed for the approximately 700 repertoires of the first cohort. To predict cytomegalovirus infection status, the study combined high-throughput TCR immunosequencing, statistical association of individual TCRs with disease status, and machine learning. The study was designed to test whether signatures of past pathogen exposure could be identified by cataloging public T cell receptors. A separate validation cohort of over 95 different subjects was used in addition to the 666-subject first cohort. Overall results and qualifications from the work: According to the authors, the approach could potentially be generalized to other disease states and immunological phenotypes. In both the original and validation cohorts, the classifier was reported to diagnose cytomegalovirus status with high specificity and sensitivity. In vitro tests confirmed that a few of the cytomegalovirus-associated TCR beta chains recognize cytomegalovirus antigens. Most TCR sequences were observed very rarely across donors, whereas some public TCRs were present in many individuals. The study listed 150 to 200 TCR beta chains as associated with cytomegalovirus. A later analysis found that TCRs clustered in the first cohort also tended to co-occur in the roughly 120 validation repertoires, with roughly 95% of cluster scores above 0. All 120 or so repertoires were used to score co-occurrence in the validation cohort in a later analysis, because that analysis had no HLA typing for the cohort.

Trimming takes 6 bases off V and 8 bases off J; junction bases not matched to a gene: 9. The germline V gene yields MNHEY for CDR1 and SVGAGI for CDR2. From the cysteine through the phenylalanine, the CDR3 covers 14 amino acids. The sequence is cut down to CDR3 DNA, 42 bases in frame from base 1. Preparation of the library involved the immunoSEQ multiplex PCR assay. Per the authors' processing: A statistical classification framework was built for diagnosing cytomegalovirus status from the catalog of TCR beta chain sequences. TCRdb mirrors the immuneACCESS table, restricted to in-frame sequences. Some clones are absent from its copies; in checked studies, under half trace to an unresolved V gene, and the reason for the others is unknown. V, J and clone size are taken as reported in that table, and D and trimming were inferred from the DNA itself. Counted in this sample were about 140,000 clones; roughly four fifths of them appeared once. The top ten clones comprise under 1.5% of the sample.

Turning to this clone: What antigen it recognizes has not been identified. No base quality information exists; no much larger clone differs at one position.

The donors were included in the validation cohort of roughly 130 subjects, a group kept apart from the roughly 670-subject first cohort. The sequencing input was PBMCs. The chain joins TRBV6-5 to TRBJ2-1; 8 central nucleotides agree with TRBD2. This TCR came from a woman aged 30 to 39 in good health and CMV-seronegative. The nucleotides are TGTGCCAGCAGGGACGGGGGGGCTTTAGATGAGCAGTTCTTC. This codes for CASRDGGALDEQFF.